This T cell receptor (beta chain) originates from a study of OX40 agonist ivuxolimab in advanced cancers. The length of the CDR3 is 16 residues. V lost 2 bases to trimming and J lost 0 bases, with 11 bases between them. From germline, CDR1 is MNHEY and CDR2 SVGAGI. The assay was immunoSEQ multiplex PCR, and TCRdb's table has in-frame clones only and misses some. The sample holds about 14,000 clones, approximately 94% seen once. The clonotype originates from an adult with an advanced solid tumor such as melanoma, head and neck, liver or kidney cancer. V is TRBV6-5 and J is TRBJ2-1; no firm D call. The sample was CD4+ or CD8+ T cells sorted from blood, taken in a trial of the OX40 agonist ivuxolimab. The DNA of the CDR3 is TGTGCCAGCAGTTACGACTTTCCGAGCTCCTACAATGAGCAGTTCTTC. Protein sequence: CASSYDFPSSYNEQFF.